Listed below are T cell receptor beta chains from one sample, sequenced in a study of blood T cell repertoires in COVID-19. Measured with immunoSEQ multiplex PCR; TCRdb has only the in-frame clones, and not every one. The sample holds 200,000 to 300,000 clones, 70% to 90% seen once. Sequencing was done on a sample of peripheral blood. All receptors derive from a woman between 25 and 40 years old with COVID-19, enrolled during active disease. The conserved cysteine and the conserved F or W are not part of the CDR3 here. The order of the fields is V gene, CDR3 length, J gene, CDR3 protein.

v_call: TRBV6-5
cdr3_length: 11
j_call: TRBJ2-1
cdr3_aa: ASSYGDKLKQF

v_call: TRBV7-9
cdr3_length: 12
j_call: TRBJ2-7
cdr3_aa: ASSLRGRTYEQY

v_call: TRBV5-1
cdr3_length: 12
j_call: TRBJ2-7
cdr3_aa: ASSWEVSSYEQY

v_call: TRBV7-2
cdr3_length: 12
j_call: TRBJ2-5
cdr3_aa: ASSPGTGQETQY

v_call: TRBV27
cdr3_length: 14
j_call: TRBJ2-2
cdr3_aa: ASSLSILPYTGELF

v_call: TRBV6-2/TRBV6-3
cdr3_length: 15
j_call: TRBJ2-1
cdr3_aa: ASSSYRDTILYNEQF

v_call: TRBV5-4
cdr3_length: 10
j_call: TRBJ2-1
cdr3_aa: ASSLGGDEQF

v_call: TRBV7-2
cdr3_length: 13
j_call: TRBJ1-2
cdr3_aa: ASSLGKGATYGYT

v_call: TRBV11-3
cdr3_length: 15
j_call: TRBJ2-2
cdr3_aa: ASSSPVAGGRTGELF

v_call: TRBV5-8
cdr3_length: 13
j_call: TRBJ1-2
cdr3_aa: ASSLADRGLYGYT

v_call: TRBV4-3
cdr3_length: 12
j_call: TRBJ2-5
cdr3_aa: ASSQDSGEETQY

v_call: TRBV19
cdr3_length: 14
j_call: TRBJ2-1
cdr3_aa: ASSIDRDRVYNEQF

v_call: TRBV9
cdr3_length: 12
j_call: TRBJ2-5
cdr3_aa: ASSVGGGRETQY

v_call: TRBV28
cdr3_length: 12
j_call: TRBJ2-5
cdr3_aa: ASSQPQGQETQY

v_call: TRBV24-1
cdr3_length: 12
j_call: TRBJ2-3
cdr3_aa: ATSDIQGSDTQY

v_call: TRBV9
cdr3_length: 12
j_call: TRBJ1-2
cdr3_aa: ASSDEGGNYGYT

v_call: TRBV19
cdr3_length: 13
j_call: TRBJ2-1
cdr3_aa: ASSPADRTYNEQF

v_call: TRBV14
cdr3_length: 11
j_call: TRBJ1-5
cdr3_aa: ASSQGPGQPQH

v_call: TRBV29-1
cdr3_length: 14
j_call: TRBJ1-2
cdr3_aa: SVPAGSGQGAEGYT

v_call: TRBV24-1
cdr3_length: 13
j_call: TRBJ2-1
cdr3_aa: ATSDSGGRDGEQF

v_call: TRBV5-1
cdr3_length: 11
j_call: TRBJ2-5
cdr3_aa: ASSEGQQETQY

v_call: TRBV6-6
cdr3_length: 16
j_call: TRBJ2-6
cdr3_aa: ASSPPEGRGSGANVLT

v_call: TRBV6-4
cdr3_length: 12
j_call: TRBJ2-2
cdr3_aa: ASSAGGVAGELF

v_call: TRBV12-3/TRBV12-4
cdr3_length: 11
j_call: TRBJ2-5
cdr3_aa: ASSPTGLETQY

v_call: TRBV4-3
cdr3_length: 13
j_call: TRBJ2-1
cdr3_aa: ASSQDRGGYNEQF

v_call: TRBV30
cdr3_length: 13
j_call: TRBJ2-1
cdr3_aa: AWSVRGGSYNEQF

v_call: TRBV10-1
cdr3_length: 13
j_call: TRBJ2-1
cdr3_aa: ASSETLSGRGEQF

v_call: TRBV7-2
cdr3_length: 13
j_call: TRBJ1-1
cdr3_aa: ASSFGTDSGLQAF

v_call: TRBV5-1
cdr3_length: 12
j_call: TRBJ2-3
cdr3_aa: ASSNGQVADTQY

v_call: TRBV19
cdr3_length: 17
j_call: TRBJ2-6
cdr3_aa: ASSQREDRELTGANVLT

v_call: TRBV18
cdr3_length: 11
j_call: TRBJ1-5
cdr3_aa: ASSEQDNQPQH

v_call: TRBV10-3
cdr3_length: 10
j_call: TRBJ2-5
cdr3_aa: AISREEETQY

v_call: TRBV19
cdr3_length: 13
j_call: TRBJ2-2
cdr3_aa: ASSLQGRATGELF

v_call: TRBV18
cdr3_length: 13
j_call: TRBJ1-4
cdr3_aa: ASSRDRGPNEKLF

v_call: TRBV6-5
cdr3_length: 12
j_call: TRBJ1-5
cdr3_aa: ASSYGRYGQPQH

v_call: TRBV7-9
cdr3_length: 12
j_call: TRBJ2-3
cdr3_aa: ASSLTSGTDTQY

v_call: TRBV10-3
cdr3_length: 12
j_call: TRBJ2-3
cdr3_aa: AISQGDNTDTQY

v_call: TRBV6-2/TRBV6-3
cdr3_length: 10
j_call: TRBJ1-1
cdr3_aa: ASSRTGTEAF

v_call: TRBV5-4
cdr3_length: 11
j_call: TRBJ1-4
cdr3_aa: ASSTRTGEKLF

v_call: TRBV10-3
cdr3_length: 13
j_call: TRBJ1-4
cdr3_aa: AISDIGGAGEKLF

v_call: TRBV5-4
cdr3_length: 10
j_call: TRBJ2-1
cdr3_aa: ASSSTYNEQF

v_call: TRBV2
cdr3_length: 15
j_call: TRBJ2-1
cdr3_aa: ASSQNTGERSYNEQF

v_call: TRBV28
cdr3_length: 13
j_call: TRBJ1-5
cdr3_aa: ASGVAGGGNQPQH

v_call: TRBV7-9
cdr3_length: 13
j_call: TRBJ2-1
cdr3_aa: ASSGQRQGYNEQF

v_call: TRBV18
cdr3_length: 10
j_call: TRBJ1-1
cdr3_aa: ASSPAGSEAF

v_call: TRBV11-2
cdr3_length: 12
j_call: TRBJ2-3
cdr3_aa: ASSLWAGTDTQY

v_call: TRBV19
cdr3_length: 12
j_call: TRBJ1-1
cdr3_aa: ASSGLNRGLEAF

v_call: TRBV5-4
cdr3_length: 11
j_call: TRBJ2-2
cdr3_aa: ASSSESGGELF